Detailed here is one TCR beta chain. Its antigen remains unidentified. The entry originates in a study of T cell responses to AZD1222 COVID-19 vaccine. At the level of the study: Second doses were pooled across both intervals (about 4 or about 12 weeks).

The CDR3 spans 15 residues. Germline V gives CDR1 SEHNR, CDR2 FQNEAQ (reference sequence). The V and J ends lost 3 bases and 4 bases respectively, with 15 bases between them. Study-wide results and limits: Donors were largely white British and mainly female; clonal diversity was possibly underestimated.

The repertoire was sequenced with immunoSEQ multiplex PCR; TCRdb's copy has only in-frame clones and lacks some. Of under 150,000 clones detected, roughly 90% appear once; the ten largest clones hold 6.5% to 9%. This clonotype originated in an adult in good health. The sequences come from peripheral blood, collected on day 0 of AZD1222 vaccination. The J gene is TRBJ1-2, the V gene TRBV7-9, with D perhaps TRBD1 (6 bases). The CDR3: CASSLGTWGSYGYTF. For the CDR3, the DNA is TGTGCCAGCAGCTTGGGGACATGGGGCAGCTATGGCTACACCTTC. Full variable domain (rest looked up from reference TRBV7-9 and TRBJ1-2): DTGVSQNPRHKITKRGQNVTFRCDPISEHNRLYWYRQTLGQGPEFLTYFQNEAQLEKSRLLSDRFSAERPKGSFSTLEIQRTEQGDSAMYLCASSLGTWGSYGYTFGSGTRLTVV.